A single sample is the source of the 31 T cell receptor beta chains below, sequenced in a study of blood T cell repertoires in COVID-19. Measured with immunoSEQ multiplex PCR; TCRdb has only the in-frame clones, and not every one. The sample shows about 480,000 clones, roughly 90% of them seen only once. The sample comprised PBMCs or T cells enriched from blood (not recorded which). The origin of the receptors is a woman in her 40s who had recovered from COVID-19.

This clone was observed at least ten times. CDR3 loop: CASSSTSEQYF. The DNA for the CDR3 is TGTGCCAGCAGTTCTACCTCCGAGCAGTACTTC. This chain uses TRBV12-3 or TRBV12-4 with TRBJ2-7, with D unclear. The CDR3 consists of 11 residues. Trimming took 4 bases from V and 6 from J, leaving 7 bases between them.

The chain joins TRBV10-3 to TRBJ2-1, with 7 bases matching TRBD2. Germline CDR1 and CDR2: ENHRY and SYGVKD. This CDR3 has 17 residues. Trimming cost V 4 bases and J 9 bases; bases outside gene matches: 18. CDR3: CAISVGLAETFSGEQFF. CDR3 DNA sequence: TGTGCCATCAGTGTGGGTCTAGCGGAAACCTTTAGCGGTGAGCAGTTCTTC.

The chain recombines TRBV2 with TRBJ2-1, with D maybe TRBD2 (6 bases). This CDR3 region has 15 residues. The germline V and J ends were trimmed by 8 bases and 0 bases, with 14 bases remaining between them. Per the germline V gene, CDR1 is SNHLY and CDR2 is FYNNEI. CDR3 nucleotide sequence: TGTGCCAGCCGTCCGGGAGTGGGCTCCTACAATGAGCAGTTCTTC. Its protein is CASRPGVGSYNEQFF.

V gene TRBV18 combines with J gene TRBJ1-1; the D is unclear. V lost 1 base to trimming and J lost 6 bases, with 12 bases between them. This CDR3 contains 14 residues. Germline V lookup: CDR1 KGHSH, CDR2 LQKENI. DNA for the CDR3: TGTGCCAGCTCACCACGCCGGGAATGGGCTGAAGCTTTCTTT. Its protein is CASSPRREWAEAFF. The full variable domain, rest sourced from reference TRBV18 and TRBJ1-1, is NAGVMQNPRHLVRRRGQEARLRCSPMKGHSHVYWYRQLPEEGLKFMVYLQKENIIDESGMPKERFSAEFPKEGPSILRIQQVVRGDSAAYFCASSPRREWAEAFFGQGTRLTVV.

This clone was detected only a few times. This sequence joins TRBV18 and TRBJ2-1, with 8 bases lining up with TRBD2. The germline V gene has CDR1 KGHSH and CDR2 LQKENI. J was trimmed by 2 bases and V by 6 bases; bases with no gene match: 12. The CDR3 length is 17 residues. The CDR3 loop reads CASSPRVAGLTYNEQFF. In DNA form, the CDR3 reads TGTGCCAGCTCCCCTAGGGTAGCGGGACTGACCTACAATGAGCAGTTCTTC.

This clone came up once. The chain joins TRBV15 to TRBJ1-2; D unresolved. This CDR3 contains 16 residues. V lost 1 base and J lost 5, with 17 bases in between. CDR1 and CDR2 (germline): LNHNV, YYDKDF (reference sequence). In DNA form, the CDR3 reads TGTGCCACCAGCAGAGGATCAAACACCGGGAGGTATGGCTACACCTTC. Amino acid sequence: CATSRGSNTGRYGYTF.

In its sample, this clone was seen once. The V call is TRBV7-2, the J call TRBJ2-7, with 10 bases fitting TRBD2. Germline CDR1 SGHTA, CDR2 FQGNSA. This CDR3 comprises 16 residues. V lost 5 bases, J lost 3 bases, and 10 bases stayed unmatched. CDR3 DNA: TGTGCCAGCAGCCTCGGACTAGCGGACCTACACTACGAGCAGTACTTC. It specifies CASSLGLADLHYEQYF.

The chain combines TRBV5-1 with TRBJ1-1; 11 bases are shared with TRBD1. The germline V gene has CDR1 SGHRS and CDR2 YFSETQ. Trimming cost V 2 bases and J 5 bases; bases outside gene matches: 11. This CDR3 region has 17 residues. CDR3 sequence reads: CASSLTRTGGLGTEAFF. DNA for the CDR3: TGCGCCAGCAGCTTAACACGGACAGGGGGCCTGGGGACTGAAGCTTTCTTT.

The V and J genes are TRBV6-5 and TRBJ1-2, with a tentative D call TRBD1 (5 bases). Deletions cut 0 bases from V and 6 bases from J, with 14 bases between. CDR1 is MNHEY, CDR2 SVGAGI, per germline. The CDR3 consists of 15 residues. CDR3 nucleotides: TGTGCCAGCAGTTACTCGACCGGGGGGTACGATGGCTACACCTTC. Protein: CASSYSTGGYDGYTF.

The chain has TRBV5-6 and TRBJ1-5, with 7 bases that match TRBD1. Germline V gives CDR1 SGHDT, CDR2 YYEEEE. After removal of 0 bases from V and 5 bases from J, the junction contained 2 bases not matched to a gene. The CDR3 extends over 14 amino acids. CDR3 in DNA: TGTGCCAGCAGCTTGGAGGGGGCAGATCAGCCCCAGCATTTT. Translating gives CASSLEGADQPQHF. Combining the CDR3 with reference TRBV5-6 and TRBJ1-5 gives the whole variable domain DAGVTQSPTHLIKTRGQQVTLRCSPKSGHDTVSWYQQALGQGPQFIFQYYEEEERQRGNFPDRFSGHQFPNYSSELNVNALLLGDSALYLCASSLEGADQPQHFGDGTRLSIL.

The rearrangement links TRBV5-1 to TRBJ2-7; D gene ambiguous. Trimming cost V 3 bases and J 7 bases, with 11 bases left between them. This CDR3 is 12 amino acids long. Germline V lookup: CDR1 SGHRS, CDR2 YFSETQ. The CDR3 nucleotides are TGCGCCAGCAGCTCCTCCCTCCAGGAGCAGTACTTC. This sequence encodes CASSSSLQEQYF.

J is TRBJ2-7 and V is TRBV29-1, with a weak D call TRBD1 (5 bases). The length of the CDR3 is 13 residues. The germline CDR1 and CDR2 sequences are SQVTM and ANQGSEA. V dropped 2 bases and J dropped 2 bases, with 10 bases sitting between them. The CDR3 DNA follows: TGCAGCGTTGAATCCCCGGACACCTACGAGCAGTACTTC. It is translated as CSVESPDTYEQYF.

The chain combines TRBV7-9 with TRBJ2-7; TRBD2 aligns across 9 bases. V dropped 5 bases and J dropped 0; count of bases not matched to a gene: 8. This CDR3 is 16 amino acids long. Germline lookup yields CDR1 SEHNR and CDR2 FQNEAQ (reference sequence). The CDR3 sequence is CASSGNSGSFSYEQYF. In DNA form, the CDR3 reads TGTGCCAGCAGCGGAAATAGCGGGAGTTTCTCCTACGAGCAGTACTTC. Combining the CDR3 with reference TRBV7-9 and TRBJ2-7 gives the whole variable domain DTGVSQNPRHKITKRGQNVTFRCDPISEHNRLYWYRQTLGQGPEFLTYFQNEAQLEKSRLLSDRFSAERPKGSFSTLEIQRTEQGDSAMYLCASSGNSGSFSYEQYFGPGTRLTVT.

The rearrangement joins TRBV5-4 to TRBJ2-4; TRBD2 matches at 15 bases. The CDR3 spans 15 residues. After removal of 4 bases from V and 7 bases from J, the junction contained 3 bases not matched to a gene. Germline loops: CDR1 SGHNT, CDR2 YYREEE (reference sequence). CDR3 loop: CASSPGTSGRNIQYF. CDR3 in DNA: TGTGCCAGCAGCCCCGGGACTAGCGGGAGGAACATTCAGTACTTC.

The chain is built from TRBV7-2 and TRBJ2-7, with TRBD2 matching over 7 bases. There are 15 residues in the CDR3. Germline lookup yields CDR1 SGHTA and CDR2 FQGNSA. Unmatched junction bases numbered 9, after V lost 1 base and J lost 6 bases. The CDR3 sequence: CASSLGRERYFEQYF. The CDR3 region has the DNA TGTGCCAGCAGCTTAGGGCGGGAGAGGTACTTCGAGCAGTACTTC.

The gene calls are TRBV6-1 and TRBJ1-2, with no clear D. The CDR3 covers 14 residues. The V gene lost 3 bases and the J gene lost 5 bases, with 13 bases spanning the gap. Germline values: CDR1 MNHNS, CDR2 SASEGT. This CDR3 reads CASSESGPWYGYTF. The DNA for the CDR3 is TGTGCCAGCAGTGAGAGCGGCCCTTGGTATGGCTACACCTTC.

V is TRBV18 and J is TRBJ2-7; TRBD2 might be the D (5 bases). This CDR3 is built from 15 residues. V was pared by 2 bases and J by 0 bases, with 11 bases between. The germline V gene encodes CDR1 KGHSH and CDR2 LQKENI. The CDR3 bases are TGTGCCAGCTCACCAGACTACCTCACCTCCTACGAGCAGTACTTC. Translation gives CASSPDYLTSYEQYF.

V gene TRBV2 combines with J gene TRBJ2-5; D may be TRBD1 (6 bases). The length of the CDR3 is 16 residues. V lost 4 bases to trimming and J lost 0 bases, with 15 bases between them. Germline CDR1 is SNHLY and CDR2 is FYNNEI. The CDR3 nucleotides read TGTGCCAGCAGTGGCAACAGGGACCTCAACCAAGAGACCCAGTACTTC. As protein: CASSGNRDLNQETQYF.

This CDR3 reads CASSTGGATSIYEQYF. The CDR3 nucleotides read TGTGCCAGCAGCACGGGGGGGGCAACCTCTATCTACGAGCAGTACTTC. The rearrangement joins TRBV9 to TRBJ2-7, with TRBD2 identical over 8 bases. Germline loops: CDR1 SGDLS, CDR2 YYNGEE. The CDR3 contains 16 residues. V was clipped by 4 bases and J by 3 bases; unmatched bases: 12.

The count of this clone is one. The CDR3: CASSFYSLDSKNYGYTF. CDR3 DNA sequence: TGTGCCAGCAGCTTTTATTCTCTGGACAGCAAAAACTATGGCTACACCTTC. The V gene is TRBV5-6, the J gene TRBJ1-2; the D gene is possibly TRBD1 (6 bases). Trimming stripped 2 bases from V and 2 bases from J, with 19 bases between. This CDR3 has 17 amino acids. Germline V gene sequence: CDR1 SGHDT, CDR2 YYEEEE.

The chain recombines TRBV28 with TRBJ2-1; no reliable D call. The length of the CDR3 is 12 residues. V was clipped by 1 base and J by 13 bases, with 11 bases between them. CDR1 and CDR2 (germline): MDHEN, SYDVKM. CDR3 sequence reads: CASSLFGQYQFF. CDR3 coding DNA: TGTGCCAGCAGTTTATTTGGCCAATACCAGTTCTTC.

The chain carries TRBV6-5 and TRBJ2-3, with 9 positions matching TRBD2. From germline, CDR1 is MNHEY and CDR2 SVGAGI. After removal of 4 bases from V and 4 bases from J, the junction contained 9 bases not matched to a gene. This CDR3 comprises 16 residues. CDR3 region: CASSSRLADPSDTQYF. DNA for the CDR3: TGTGCCAGCAGTTCTCGACTAGCGGACCCTTCAGATACGCAGTATTTT.

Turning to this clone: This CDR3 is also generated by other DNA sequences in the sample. The CDR3 spells CAIQGSSGNTIYF. Written as DNA, the CDR3 is TGTGCCATACAGGGAAGCTCTGGAAACACCATATATTTT. The chain is built from TRBV10-3 and TRBJ1-3, with D maybe TRBD1 (6 bases). Germline lookup yields CDR1 ENHRY and CDR2 SYGVKD. The CDR3 extends over 13 amino acids. The V end was cut by 9 bases, the J end by 0 bases, with 9 bases between.

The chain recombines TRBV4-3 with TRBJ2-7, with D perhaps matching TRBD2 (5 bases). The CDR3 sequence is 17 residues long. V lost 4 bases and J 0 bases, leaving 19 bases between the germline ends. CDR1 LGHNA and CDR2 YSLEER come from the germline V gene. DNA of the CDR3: TGCGCCAGCAGCCGTAGCTATGGACCCGGGAACTCCTACGAGCAGTACTTC. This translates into CASSRSYGPGNSYEQYF.

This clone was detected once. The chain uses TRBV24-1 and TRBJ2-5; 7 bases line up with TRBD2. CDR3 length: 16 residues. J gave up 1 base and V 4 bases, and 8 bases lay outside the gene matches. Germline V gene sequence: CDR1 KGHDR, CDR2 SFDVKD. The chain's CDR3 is CATSDSHGRSQETQYF. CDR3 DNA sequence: TGTGCCACCAGTGACTCCCACGGGAGGAGCCAAGAGACCCAGTACTTC.

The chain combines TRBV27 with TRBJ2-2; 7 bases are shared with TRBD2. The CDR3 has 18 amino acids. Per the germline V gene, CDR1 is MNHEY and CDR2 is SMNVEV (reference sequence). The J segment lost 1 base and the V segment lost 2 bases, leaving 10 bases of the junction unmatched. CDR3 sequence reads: CASSLMASGNLNTGELFF. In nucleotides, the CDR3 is TGTGCCAGCAGTTTAATGGCTAGCGGAAACTTGAACACCGGGGAGCTGTTTTTT.

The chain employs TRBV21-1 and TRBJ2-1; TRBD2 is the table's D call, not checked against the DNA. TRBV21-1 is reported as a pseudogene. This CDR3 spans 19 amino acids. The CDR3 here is CASSHAGGLGEEGYNEQFF. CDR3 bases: TGTGCCAGCAGCCACGCGGGGGGACTAGGAGAAGAAGGCTACAATGAGCAGTTCTTC.

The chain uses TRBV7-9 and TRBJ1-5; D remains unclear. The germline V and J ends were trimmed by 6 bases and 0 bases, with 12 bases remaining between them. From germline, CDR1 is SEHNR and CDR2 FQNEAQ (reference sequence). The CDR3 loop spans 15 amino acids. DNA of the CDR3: TGTGCCAGCAGTCCTACGGGTTTTAGCAATCAGCCCCAGCATTTT. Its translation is CASSPTGFSNQPQHF.

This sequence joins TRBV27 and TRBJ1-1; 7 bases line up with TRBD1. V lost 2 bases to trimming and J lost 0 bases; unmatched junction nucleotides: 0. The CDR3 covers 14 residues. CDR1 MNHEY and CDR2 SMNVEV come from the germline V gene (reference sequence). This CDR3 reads CASSLTGVNTEAFF. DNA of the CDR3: TGTGCCAGCAGTTTAACAGGGGTGAACACTGAAGCTTTCTTT.

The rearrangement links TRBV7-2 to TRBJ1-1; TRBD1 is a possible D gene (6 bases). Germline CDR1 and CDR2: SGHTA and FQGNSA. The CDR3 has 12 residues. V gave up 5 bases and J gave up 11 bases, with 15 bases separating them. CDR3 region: CASSRQETVAFF. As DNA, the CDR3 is TGTGCCAGCAGCCGACAGGAGACGGTGGCTTTCTTT.

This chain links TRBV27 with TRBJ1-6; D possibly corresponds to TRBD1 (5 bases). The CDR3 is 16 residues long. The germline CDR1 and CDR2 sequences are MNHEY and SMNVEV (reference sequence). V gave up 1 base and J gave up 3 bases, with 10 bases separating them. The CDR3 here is CASSLLTVGYNSPLHF. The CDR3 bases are TGTGCCAGCAGTTTATTGACAGTGGGCTATAATTCACCCCTCCACTTT.